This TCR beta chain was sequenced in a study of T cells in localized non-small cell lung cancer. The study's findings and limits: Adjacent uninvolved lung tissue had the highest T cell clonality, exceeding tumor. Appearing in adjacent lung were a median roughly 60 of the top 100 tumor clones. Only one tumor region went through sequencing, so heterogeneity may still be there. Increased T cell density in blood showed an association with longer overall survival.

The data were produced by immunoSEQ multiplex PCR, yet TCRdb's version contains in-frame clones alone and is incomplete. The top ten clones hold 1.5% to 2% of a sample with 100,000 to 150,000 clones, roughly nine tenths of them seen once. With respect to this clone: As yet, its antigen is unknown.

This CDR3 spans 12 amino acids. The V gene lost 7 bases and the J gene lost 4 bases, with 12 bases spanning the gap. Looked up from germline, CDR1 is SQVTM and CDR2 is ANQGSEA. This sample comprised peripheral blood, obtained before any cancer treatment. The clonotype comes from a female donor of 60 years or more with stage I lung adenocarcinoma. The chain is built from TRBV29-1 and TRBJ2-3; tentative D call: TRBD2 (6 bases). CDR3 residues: CSGTRGADTQYF. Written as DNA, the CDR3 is TGCAGCGGGACGCGGGGCGCAGATACGCAGTATTTT.